The rows below give T cell receptor beta chains drawn from one sample of a study of shared clonotypes between healthy human individuals. Libraries were prepared by immunoSEQ multiplex PCR; TCRdb keeps only in-frame clonotypes and omits some of them. The sample has about 490,000 clones; roughly 85% are singletons. Sequencing used PBMCs. These receptors were obtained from a woman between 40 and 55 years old in good health. Some clones in this sample may be carry-over from other donors' samples. Both conserved end residues are part of each CDR3. Each record gives: CDR3 DNA, CDR3 protein, clone size, J gene, D gene, V gene. D genes are given only for firm matches. Clone size is given for some rows only: seen once, a few or many times, or a class if the clone is expanded.

DNA: TGTGCCACCAGCAGAGATCCCAACACAGATACGCAGTATTTT
CDR3: CATSRDPNTDTQYF
size: -
J: TRBJ2-3
D: -
V: TRBV15

DNA: TGTGCCTGGAGTCGACCGTTCCAAGAGACCCAGTACTTC
CDR3: CAWSRPFQETQYF
size: -
J: TRBJ2-5
D: -
V: TRBV30

DNA: TGTGCCAGCAGGAAACCGGGACTAGCTTACGAGCAGTACTTC
CDR3: CASRKPGLAYEQYF
size: -
J: TRBJ2-7
D: TRBD2
V: TRBV5-8

DNA: TGTGCCAGCAGCTTGTCGAGGGGTAGCGGGAGAAGGTACAATGAGCAGTTCTTC
CDR3: CASSLSRGSGRRYNEQFF
size: few
J: TRBJ2-1
D: TRBD2
V: TRBV5-6

DNA: TGTGCCAGCAGCTCGGCTGGGGGCAGTCAGGAGACCCAGTACTTC
CDR3: CASSSAGGSQETQYF
size: -
J: TRBJ2-5
D: -
V: TRBV5-4

DNA: TGTGCCAGCAGTGAATTTACAGGGATCTTTAGCTCTGGGGCCAACGTCCTGACTTTC
CDR3: CASSEFTGIFSSGANVLTF
size: -
J: TRBJ2-6
D: -
V: TRBV2

DNA: TGTGCCAGCAGGAATGTTATAAGCGGGAGTTACAATGAGCAGTTCTTC
CDR3: CASRNVISGSYNEQFF
size: -
J: TRBJ2-1
D: TRBD2
V: TRBV4-2

DNA: TGTGCCAGCAGCATCGGCGAGTCATACAATGAGCAGTTCTTC
CDR3: CASSIGESYNEQFF
size: -
J: TRBJ2-1
D: -
V: TRBV7-8

DNA: TGCGCCAGCAGCCAACCCGATAGCGGGAGGACTGATACGCAGTATTTT
CDR3: CASSQPDSGRTDTQYF
size: -
J: TRBJ2-3
D: TRBD2
V: TRBV4-1

DNA: TGTGCCAGCAGCTTAGCGGGACAGGACCAAGCTTTCTTT
CDR3: CASSLAGQDQAFF
size: -
J: TRBJ1-1
D: TRBD1
V: TRBV7-2

DNA: TGCGCCAGCAGCCAAGGGACTAGCAGAAACACCGGGGAGCTGTTTTTT
CDR3: CASSQGTSRNTGELFF
size: -
J: TRBJ2-2
D: TRBD2
V: TRBV5-1

DNA: TGTGCCAGCAGTTTAACAGGGGACAGCACCGAGCAGTACTTC
CDR3: CASSLTGDSTEQYF
size: -
J: TRBJ2-7
D: TRBD1
V: TRBV28

DNA: TGTGCCAGCAGCTTACCAGGAGCCTACGAGCAGTACTTC
CDR3: CASSLPGAYEQYF
size: -
J: TRBJ2-7
D: -
V: TRBV7-9

DNA: TGTGCCACCTCTAAGATGGTTCAGCCCCAGCATTTT
CDR3: CATSKMVQPQHF
size: -
J: TRBJ1-5
D: -
V: TRBV15

DNA: TGTGCTAGTGCCTTGGATGCGGAGGGAGATACGCAGTATTTT
CDR3: CASALDAEGDTQYF
size: -
J: TRBJ2-3
D: -
V: TRBV12-5

DNA: TGTGCCAGCAGGCTGGGGTTGCTCACAGATACGCAGTATTTT
CDR3: CASRLGLLTDTQYF
size: -
J: TRBJ2-3
D: -
V: TRBV6-1

DNA: TGTGCCAGCAGGCCACGGGGGTCGGGCGCCGAAGCTTTCTTT
CDR3: CASRPRGSGAEAFF
size: -
J: TRBJ1-1
D: -
V: TRBV6-1

DNA: TGCAGTGCTATAAAACAAGAGACCCAGTACTTC
CDR3: CSAIKQETQYF
size: -
J: TRBJ2-5
D: -
V: TRBV20-1